A single sample is the source of the 5 T cell receptor beta chains below, sequenced in a study of cytomegalovirus exposure and HLA in healthy donors. PCR amplification relied on 60 Vbeta primers (plus 13 Jbeta primers). Clones were sequenced by immunoSEQ multiplex PCR, and TCRdb holds only the in-frame ones, with some missing. The sample comprises roughly 98,000 clones, over 70% of which are singletons, and about a tenth rests with the top ten. Sequencing was performed on PBMCs. These receptors originate from a man younger than 35 in good health and CMV-seropositive.

The chain uses TRBV7-9 and TRBJ2-6; maybe TRBD1 (6 bases). The germline gives CDR1 SEHNR, CDR2 FQNEAQ (reference sequence). This CDR3 has 19 residues. V lost 4 bases, J lost 0 bases, and 19 bases lay in between. The CDR3 DNA sequence: TGTGCCAGCAGCTCCGATCCCGGGACATTTCACTCTGGGGCCAACGTCCTGACTTTC. Translating it yields CASSSDPGTFHSGANVLTF.

The CDR3 coding sequence is TGTGCCAGCAGTCCGGAGGGACTAGCGGACAATGAGCAGTTCTTC. The encoded protein is CASSPEGLADNEQFF. The rearrangement joins TRBV27 to TRBJ2-1; 11 nucleotides match TRBD2. V was pared by 5 bases and J by 5 bases, with 5 bases of the junction left unmatched. CDR1 is MNHEY and CDR2 is SMNVEV in the germline V gene (reference sequence). This CDR3 comprises 15 residues.

The chain links TRBV11-2 to TRBJ2-4; weak D call: TRBD1 (5 bases). From germline, CDR1 is SGHAT and CDR2 FQNNGV. The length of the CDR3 is 16 residues. V was pared by 1 base and J by 0 bases, with 10 bases between. This CDR3 is CASSLVTGLAKNIQYF. In nucleotides, the CDR3 is TGTGCCAGCAGCTTAGTCACAGGATTAGCCAAAAACATTCAGTACTTC.

The V and J genes are TRBV21-1 and TRBJ1-6; the table's D call, TRBD1, was not checked against the DNA. TRBV21-1 counts as a pseudogene. This CDR3 is 17 amino acids long. The CDR3 sequence: CASSILQGKNLKPPLHF. The CDR3, as DNA: TGTGCCAGCAGCATACTACAGGGAAAGAACTTGAAACCACCCCTCCACTTT.

This clone was detected only once. V usage is TRBV30 and J usage is TRBJ1-2; D ambiguous. Germline lookup yields CDR1 GTSNPN and CDR2 SVGIG (reference sequence). With 5 bases removed from V and 3 bases from J, the gap between germline ends came to 7 bases. There are 11 residues in the CDR3. The CDR3 region has the DNA TGTGCCTGGGACAAGTACTATGGCTACACCTTC. This gives the protein CAWDKYYGYTF.